Listed here are 30 T cell receptor beta chains from one sample, sequenced in a study of long-term antiretroviral therapy in people with HIV (dated by TCRdb to between 2021 and 2022). Sequencing of the TRB variable region was done with the immunoSEQ hsTCRB v3.0 assay at survey level resolution. TCRdb mirrors the immuneACCESS table, restricted to in-frame sequences. Some clones are absent from its copies; in checked studies, under half trace to an unresolved V gene, and the reason for the others is unknown. For this sample the table gives fewer than 55,000 clones, of which roughly 96% were detected only once. The ten largest make up 2.7% of the sample. Sequencing was performed on unsorted PBMCs, taken 3.7 years after starting antiretroviral therapy. These receptors originate from a woman in her fifties or sixties with HIV.

The chain joins TRBV6-5 to TRBJ2-1; D is possibly TRBD2 (7 bases). The length of the CDR3 is 15 residues. V was cut by 2 bases and J by 3 bases, with 11 bases left in between. The germline V gene has CDR1 MNHEY and CDR2 SVGAGI. The CDR3 DNA is TGTGCCAGCAGTTACGCGGGGGCCTACTACAATGAGCAGTTCTTC. It encodes CASSYAGAYYNEQFF.

The rearrangement uses TRBV6-5 and TRBJ1-2, with unresolved D. This CDR3 has 12 residues. Per germline, CDR1 MNHEY and CDR2 SVGAGI. The V gene lost 7 bases and the J gene lost 8 bases, with 14 bases spanning the gap. CDR3 in amino acids: CASTRQSGGYTF. The CDR3 DNA reads as TGTGCCAGCACCCGGCAGTCGGGAGGCTACACCTTC.

The chain employs TRBV2 and TRBJ2-7, with D perhaps given as TRBD1 or TRBD2 (6 bases each). The CDR3 spans 13 residues. V was trimmed by 6 bases and J by 3 bases, leaving 12 bases between them. Germline V gene sequence: CDR1 SNHLY, CDR2 FYNNEI. The CDR3 DNA follows: TGTGCCAGCAGCGGGGGCCTGATCTACGAGCAGTACTTC. This codes for CASSGGLIYEQYF.

V and J are TRBV27 and TRBJ2-5; perhaps TRBD2 as D (5 bases). Germline V gene sequence: CDR1 MNHEY, CDR2 SMNVEV (reference sequence). Deletions cut 5 bases from V and 2 bases from J, with 12 bases between. This CDR3 has 14 amino acids. The CDR3 spells CASSLSGIQETQYF. CDR3 bases: TGTGCCAGCAGTCTTTCCGGGATTCAAGAGACCCAGTACTTC.

The chain employs TRBV18 and TRBJ2-7; D unclear. The CDR3 sequence is 14 residues long. Per germline, CDR1 KGHSH and CDR2 LQKENI. Trimming removed 0 bases from V and 3 bases from J, with 9 bases in between. CDR3 loop: CASSPPWGGYEQYF. As DNA, the CDR3 is TGTGCCAGCTCACCACCCTGGGGTGGCTACGAGCAGTACTTC.

The CDR3 DNA reads as TGTGCCAGCAGCGTCTCCGGGACCGTGTCGGGTGAGCAGTTCTTC. Translated, it gives CASSVSGTVSGEQFF. J is TRBJ2-1 and V is TRBV5-6; D tentatively fits TRBD1 or TRBD2 (5 bases each). The CDR3 covers 15 residues. V lost 4 bases and J lost 9, with 20 bases in between. CDR1 SGHDT and CDR2 YYEEEE come from the germline V gene.

This sequence joins TRBV29-1 and TRBJ2-7; D perhaps matches TRBD1 (6 bases). The CDR3 spans 14 residues. The germline V gene encodes CDR1 SQVTM and CDR2 ANQGSEA. Trimming took 3 bases from V and 4 from J, leaving 16 bases between them. As DNA, the CDR3 is TGCAGCGTTGACCTAGGGACAAGTTCATACGAGCAGTACTTC. It encodes CSVDLGTSSYEQYF.

The V gene is TRBV18, the J gene TRBJ2-6; 7 positions agree with TRBD1. The V gene end was trimmed by 4 bases and the J gene end by 2 bases; junction bases not matched to a gene: 5. The CDR3 sequence is 16 residues long. CDR1 and CDR2 from the germline V gene are KGHSH and LQKENI. CDR3 residues: CASSRDRVTGANVLTF. The CDR3 bases are TGTGCCAGCTCACGAGACAGGGTAACTGGGGCCAACGTCCTGACTTTC.

This clone was picked up a small number of times. This chain joins TRBV4-2 and TRBJ2-1; 10 positions agree with TRBD2. Germline CDR1 reads LGHNA; CDR2 reads YNFKEQ. Trimming removed 4 bases from V and 4 bases from J; junction bases left unmatched: 4. The CDR3 sequence is 15 residues long. The CDR3 coding sequence is TGTGCCAGCAGCCCCAAGCGGGGGGGATACAATGAGCAGTTCTTC. Translated, it gives CASSPKRGGYNEQFF.

The chain is built from TRBV18 and TRBJ1-1; a weak D match, TRBD1 (6 bases). Trimming took 5 bases from V and 0 from J, leaving 25 bases between them. CDR3 length: 19 residues. Per the germline V gene, CDR1 is KGHSH and CDR2 is LQKENI. CDR3 sequence (DNA): TGTGCCAGCTCAATGGGACCGCTCACGCGGGGGGGCTTGAACACTGAAGCTTTCTTT. Amino acid sequence: CASSMGPLTRGGLNTEAFF.

This chain connects TRBV27 to TRBJ1-3, with 11 bases matching TRBD1. The germline V gene encodes CDR1 MNHEY and CDR2 SMNVEV (reference sequence). This CDR3 has 14 residues. Trimming cost V 6 bases and J 8 bases; bases outside gene matches: 6. The CDR3 bases are TGTGCCAGCAGGACAGGACAGGGGGCACACACCATATATTTT. Residues: CASRTGQGAHTIYF.

Note on this clone: The same CDR3 also results from other DNA sequences found in this sample. The chain employs TRBV7-8 and TRBJ2-1, with TRBD1 matching 10 bases. The J segment lost 6 bases and the V segment lost 5 bases, leaving 13 bases of the junction unmatched. The CDR3 is 17 residues long. Germline assignment: CDR1 SGHVS and CDR2 FQNEAQ. For the CDR3, the DNA is TGTGCCAGCAGCCGCTCCCGGGACAGGGGATTTCCCAATGAGCAGTTCTTC. Its protein product is CASSRSRDRGFPNEQFF.

The chain uses TRBV6-5 and TRBJ1-2, with 9 bases that match TRBD1. The V gene end was trimmed by 6 bases and the J gene end by 7 bases; junction bases not matched to a gene: 9. The CDR3 has 14 residues. CDR1 is MNHEY and CDR2 is SVGAGI in the germline V gene. CDR3 sequence: CASRKTGGDGGYTF. The CDR3 DNA reads as TGTGCCAGCAGAAAAACAGGGGGCGATGGTGGCTACACCTTC.

The chain is built from TRBV29-1 and TRBJ1-6; D might be TRBD1 (6 bases). Germline CDR1 and CDR2: SQVTM and ANQGSEA. The CDR3 sequence is 13 residues long. The V end lost 3 bases, the J end lost 9 bases, and 12 bases lay between the germline ends. CDR3: CSVEGHGSSPLHF. The CDR3 nucleotides are TGCAGCGTTGAGGGACATGGGTCTTCACCCCTCCACTTT.

The V call is TRBV9, the J call TRBJ2-3; 12 bases match TRBD2. Germline loops: CDR1 SGDLS, CDR2 YYNGEE. The CDR3 has 15 amino acids. The V segment lost 1 base and the J segment 5 bases; nucleotides outside the gene matches: 2. In DNA, the CDR3 is TGTGCCAGCAGCGTACTAGCGGGGGGGAAAGATACGCAGTATTTT. Translating gives CASSVLAGGKDTQYF. The entire variable domain, with the rest obtained from reference TRBV9 and TRBJ2-3, is as follows: DSGVTQTPKHLITATGQRVTLRCSPRSGDLSVYWYQQSLDQGLQFLIQYYNGEERAKGNILERFSAQQFPDLHSELNLSSLELGDSALYFCASSVLAGGKDTQYFGPGTRLTVL.

The chain joins TRBV11-3 to TRBJ2-3; 8 nucleotides align to TRBD2. CDR3 size: 15 residues. Per the germline V gene, CDR1 is SGHNT and CDR2 is YENEEA. Unmatched junction bases numbered 9, after V lost 1 base and J lost 9 bases. CDR3 protein: CASSLGGLAGVTQYF. In DNA, the CDR3 is TGTGCCAGCAGCTTAGGGGGGCTAGCGGGCGTCACGCAGTATTTT.

This clone appeared a single time. The chain couples TRBV4-1 to TRBJ2-7; tentative D call: TRBD1 (6 bases). The CDR3 length is 15 residues. Germline V gene sequence: CDR1 MGHRA, CDR2 YSYEKL. V was trimmed by 7 bases and J by 3 bases, leaving 19 bases between them. CDR3 DNA sequence: TGCGCCAGCAACCGACAAACCGGGACAAACTACGAGCAGTACTTC. Residues: CASNRQTGTNYEQYF.

V is TRBV5-1 and J is TRBJ1-1, with D possibly matching TRBD1 (5 bases). Germline values: CDR1 SGHRS, CDR2 YFSETQ. The ends were cut back, 3 bases at V and 7 bases at J, with 13 bases in the middle. The CDR3 length is 13 residues. The CDR3 bases are TGCGCCAGCAGCTGGACACCTGGGGGTGAAGCTTTCTTT. It codes for CASSWTPGGEAFF. Using reference TRBV5-1 and TRBJ1-1 for the parts outside the CDR3, the full variable domain is KAGVTQTPRYLIKTRGQQVTLSCSPISGHRSVSWYQQTPGQGLQFLFEYFSETQRNKGNFPGRFSGRQFSNSRSEMNVSTLELGDSALYLCASSWTPGGEAFFGQGTRLTVV.

This clone was recorded only once. The rearrangement links TRBV7-2 to TRBJ2-3; tentatively, D is TRBD2 (6 bases). The CDR3 is 15 amino acids. CDR1 is SGHTA and CDR2 is FQGNSA in the germline V gene. Between the trimmed V and J ends, which lost 2 bases and 5 bases, there was a span of 14 bases. The DNA of the CDR3 is TGTGCCAGCAGCTTAAACGGGGGTCAGGGAGATACGCAGTATTTT. Amino acid sequence: CASSLNGGQGDTQYF.

The chain couples TRBV6-6 to TRBJ1-5; 7 nucleotides line up with TRBD1. The length of the CDR3 is 14 residues. CDR1 MNHNY and CDR2 SVGAGI come from the germline V gene (reference sequence). V was pared by 6 bases and J by 3 bases, with 5 bases of the junction left unmatched. Here the CDR3 DNA reads TGTGCCAGCAGCAAGGGGACAGTCAATCAGCCCCAGCATTTT. It codes for CASSKGTVNQPQHF.

The J gene is TRBJ1-1, the V gene TRBV7-9, with a possible D match to TRBD1 (5 bases). The CDR3 consists of 18 residues. V was cut by 1 base and J by 3 bases, with 21 bases left in between. Germline values: CDR1 SEHNR, CDR2 FQNEAQ (reference sequence). CDR3 protein: CASSLEDMDRLGDTEAFF. The CDR3, as DNA: TGTGCCAGCAGCTTAGAGGACATGGATCGCCTGGGGGACACTGAAGCTTTCTTT.

This chain connects TRBV19 to TRBJ1-1; unclear D gene. The CDR3 extends over 11 amino acids. V lost 6 bases, J lost 2 bases, and 4 bases lay in between. CDR1 and CDR2 (germline): LNHDA, SQIVND (reference sequence). CDR3 in amino acids: CASRTNTEAFF. The DNA of the CDR3 is TGTGCCAGTAGGACTAACACTGAAGCTTTCTTT.

This rearrangement joins TRBV19 to TRBJ1-2; TRBD1 aligns across 7 bases. The CDR3 totals 14 residues. Germline V lookup: CDR1 LNHDA, CDR2 SQIVND (reference sequence). The J segment lost 4 bases and the V segment lost 0 bases, leaving 2 bases of the junction unmatched. For the CDR3, the DNA is TGTGCCAGTAGTATAGAGGAGGGGGCCTATGGCTACACCTTC. Its protein product is CASSIEEGAYGYTF.

The sample holds one count of this clone. V and J are TRBV7-2 and TRBJ1-5; D ambiguous. The germline gives CDR1 SGHTA, CDR2 FQGNSA. Trimming took 4 bases from V and 0 from J, leaving 7 bases between them. The CDR3 spans 14 residues. The CDR3 DNA is TGTGCCAGCAGCTATGGGCTTAGCAATCAGCCCCAGCATTTT. It translates to CASSYGLSNQPQHF.

The V and J genes are TRBV10-3 and TRBJ2-5, with 12 nucleotides matching TRBD2. The CDR3 is 18 amino acids. J gave up 5 bases and V 4 bases, and 14 bases lay outside the gene matches. Germline V CDR1 and CDR2: ENHRY, SYGVKD. CDR3: CAISGGLAGLYGGETQYF. In DNA form, the CDR3 reads TGTGCCATCAGTGGAGGACTAGCGGGGCTCTACGGCGGTGAGACCCAGTACTTC.

The V and J genes are TRBV5-8 and TRBJ1-5, with TRBD1 as a possible D gene (5 bases). V was trimmed by 0 bases and J by 4 bases, leaving 11 bases between them. Germline values: CDR1 SGHTS, CDR2 YDEGEE. The CDR3 is 15 amino acids. CDR3 region: CASSLVGTANQPQHF. In DNA form, the CDR3 reads TGTGCCAGCAGCTTGGTTGGGACTGCAAATCAGCCCCAGCATTTT.

This clone occurred once. The rearrangement links TRBV29-1 to TRBJ2-7, with TRBD1 identical over 9 bases. The CDR3 consists of 15 residues. Germline lookup yields CDR1 SQVTM and CDR2 ANQGSEA. With V trimmed by 0 bases and J by 0 bases, 3 bases remained unmatched. Here the CDR3 DNA reads TGCAGCGTTGAAGAGGGGACAGGGCGCTCCTACGAGCAGTACTTC. Translating gives CSVEEGTGRSYEQYF.

The chain carries TRBV5-4 and TRBJ2-3; D unresolved. CDR3 size: 16 residues. Germline V gives CDR1 SGHNT, CDR2 YYREEE (reference sequence). The V end lost 4 bases, the J end lost 0 bases, and 15 bases lay between the germline ends. CDR3 sequence (DNA): TGTGCCAGCAGCATCGACTCCTTCGAGAGCACAGATACGCAGTATTTT. Protein sequence: CASSIDSFESTDTQYF.

The rearrangement joins TRBV4-2 to TRBJ2-2; no definite D call. The germline V gene encodes CDR1 LGHNA and CDR2 YNFKEQ. Trimming took off 0 bases at V and 0 bases at J, with 8 bases between the two ends. This CDR3 contains 16 residues. As DNA, the CDR3 is TGTGCCAGCAGCCAAGACGTCCGTTCGAACACCGGGGAGCTGTTTTTT. This translates into CASSQDVRSNTGELFF.

The V and J genes are TRBV4-1 and TRBJ2-3, with 15 positions matching TRBD2. The germline V gene has CDR1 MGHRA and CDR2 YSYEKL. The CDR3 loop spans 17 amino acids. With V trimmed by 4 bases and J by 5 bases, 7 bases remained unmatched. CDR3 bases: TGCGCCAGCAGCCCAGGACTAGCGGGGGGGCTTGGAGATACGCAGTATTTT. Translating gives CASSPGLAGGLGDTQYF.